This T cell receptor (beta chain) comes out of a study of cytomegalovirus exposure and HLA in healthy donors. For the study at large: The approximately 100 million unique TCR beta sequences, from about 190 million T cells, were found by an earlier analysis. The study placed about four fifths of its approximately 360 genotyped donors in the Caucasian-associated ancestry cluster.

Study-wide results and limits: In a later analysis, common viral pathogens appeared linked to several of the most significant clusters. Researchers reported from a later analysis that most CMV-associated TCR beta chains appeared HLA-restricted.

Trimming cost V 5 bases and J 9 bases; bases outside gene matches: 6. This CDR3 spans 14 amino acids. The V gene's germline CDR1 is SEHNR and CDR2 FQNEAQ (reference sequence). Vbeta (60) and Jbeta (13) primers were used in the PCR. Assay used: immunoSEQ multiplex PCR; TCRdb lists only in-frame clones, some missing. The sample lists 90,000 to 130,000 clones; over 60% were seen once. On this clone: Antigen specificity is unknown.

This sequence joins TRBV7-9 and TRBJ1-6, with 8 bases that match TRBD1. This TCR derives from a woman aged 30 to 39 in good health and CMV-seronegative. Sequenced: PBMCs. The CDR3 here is CASSPQGAGSPLHF. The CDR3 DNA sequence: TGTGCCAGCAGCCCCCAGGGGGCCGGTTCACCCCTCCACTTT.